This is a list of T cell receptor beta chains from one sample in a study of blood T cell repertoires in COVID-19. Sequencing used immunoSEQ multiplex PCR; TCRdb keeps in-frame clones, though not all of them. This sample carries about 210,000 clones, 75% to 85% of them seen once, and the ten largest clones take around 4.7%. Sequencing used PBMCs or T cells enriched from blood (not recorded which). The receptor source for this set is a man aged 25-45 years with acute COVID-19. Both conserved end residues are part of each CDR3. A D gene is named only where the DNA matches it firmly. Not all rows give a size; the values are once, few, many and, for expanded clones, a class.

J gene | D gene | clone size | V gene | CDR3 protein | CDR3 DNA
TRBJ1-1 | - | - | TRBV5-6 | CASSARQLLNTEAFF | TGTGCCAGCAGCGCCAGACAGCTATTGAACACTGAAGCTTTCTTT
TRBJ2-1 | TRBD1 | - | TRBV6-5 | CASSPAGTGGDEQFF | TGTGCCAGCAGCCCAGCCGGGACAGGGGGCGATGAGCAGTTCTTC
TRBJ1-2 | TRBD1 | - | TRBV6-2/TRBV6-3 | CASSYSPRFQGGFF | TGTGCCAGCAGTTACTCCCCTCGATTCCAGGGGGGATTCTTC
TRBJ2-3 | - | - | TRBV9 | CASSVEGGTDTQYF | TGTGCCAGCAGCGTGGAGGGGGGGACAGATACGCAGTATTTT
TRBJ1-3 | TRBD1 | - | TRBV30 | CAWSVTGGGNTIYF | TGTGCCTGGAGCGTGACAGGGGGAGGAAACACCATATATTTT
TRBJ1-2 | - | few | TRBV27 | CASSPILGGNYGYTF | TGTGCCAGCAGTCCCATCCTTGGGGGGAACTATGGCTACACCTTC
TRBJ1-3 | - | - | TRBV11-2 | CASSLVGSGNTIYF | TGTGCCAGCAGCTTAGTTGGCTCGGGAAACACCATATATTTT
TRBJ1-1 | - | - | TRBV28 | CASSPTTGQNTEAFF | TGTGCCAGCAGTCCAACCACAGGCCAGAACACTGAAGCTTTCTTT
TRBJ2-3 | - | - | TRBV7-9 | CASSLRTEADTQYF | TGTGCCAGCAGCTTACGCACGGAGGCAGATACGCAGTATTTT
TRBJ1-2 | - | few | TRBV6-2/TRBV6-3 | CASSGTSNYGYTF | TGTGCCAGCAGCGGGACATCTAACTATGGCTACACCTTC
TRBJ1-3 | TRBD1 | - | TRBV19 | CASRLGTGAGNTIYF | TGTGCCAGTCGCCTTGGGACAGGGGCTGGAAACACCATATATTTT
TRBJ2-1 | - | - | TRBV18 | CASSPSLRGFSYNEQFF | TGTGCCAGCTCACCGAGTTTGAGGGGGTTCTCCTACAATGAGCAGTTCTTC
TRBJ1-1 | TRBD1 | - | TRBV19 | CASSRRTGDTEAFF | TGTGCCAGTAGTAGACGCACAGGGGACACTGAAGCTTTCTTT
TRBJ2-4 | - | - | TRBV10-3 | CAISGNTKTGIHENIQYF | TGTGCCATCAGTGGGAACACAAAGACGGGAATCCACGAAAACATTCAGTACTTC
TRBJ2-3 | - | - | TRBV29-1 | CSVRGQYADTQYF | TGCAGCGTAAGAGGACAGTATGCAGATACGCAGTATTTT
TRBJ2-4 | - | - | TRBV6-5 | CASGRGRGNIQYF | TGTGCCTCGGGCAGGGGCCGAGGAAACATTCAGTACTTC
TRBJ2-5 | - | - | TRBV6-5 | CASAPGQIPETQYF | TGTGCCAGTGCCCCGGGACAAATTCCCGAGACCCAGTACTTC
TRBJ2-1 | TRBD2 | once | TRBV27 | CASRSTSGGYNEQFF | TGTGCCAGCAGATCAACTAGCGGGGGATACAATGAGCAGTTCTTC
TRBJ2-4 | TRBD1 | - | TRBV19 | CASSVRDRGLSKVKNIQYF | TGTGCCAGTAGTGTAAGGGACAGGGGCCTCTCAAAGGTCAAAAACATTCAGTACTTC
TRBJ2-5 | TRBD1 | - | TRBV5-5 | CASRTGGRVPSQETQYF | TGTGCCAGCCGCACAGGGGGCCGGGTACCCAGTCAAGAGACCCAGTACTTC
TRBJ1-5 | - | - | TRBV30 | CAWSDGNSNQPQHF | TGTGCCTGGTCCGACGGGAATAGCAATCAGCCCCAGCATTTT
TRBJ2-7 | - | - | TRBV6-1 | CASSEAGIYEQYF | TGTGCCAGCAGTGAGGCAGGTATCTACGAGCAGTACTTC
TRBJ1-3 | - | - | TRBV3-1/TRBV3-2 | CASSPPVDRSGNTIYF | TGTGCCAGCAGCCCACCAGTAGACAGGAGTGGAAACACCATATATTTT
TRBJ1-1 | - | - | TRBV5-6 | CASSLAATGVGAFF | TGTGCCAGCAGCTTGGCCGCCACGGGGGTTGGGGCTTTCTTT
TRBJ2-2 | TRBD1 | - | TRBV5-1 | CASSLLQGANTGELFF | TGCGCCAGCAGCTTATTACAGGGGGCGAACACCGGGGAGCTGTTTTTT
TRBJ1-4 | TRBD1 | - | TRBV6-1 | CASSEEAGQGAEKLFF | TGTGCCAGCAGTGAAGAAGCGGGACAGGGGGCTGAAAAACTGTTTTTT
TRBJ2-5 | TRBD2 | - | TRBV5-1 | CASSLALAGEETQYF | TGCGCCAGCAGCTTGGCACTAGCGGGGGAAGAGACCCAGTACTTC